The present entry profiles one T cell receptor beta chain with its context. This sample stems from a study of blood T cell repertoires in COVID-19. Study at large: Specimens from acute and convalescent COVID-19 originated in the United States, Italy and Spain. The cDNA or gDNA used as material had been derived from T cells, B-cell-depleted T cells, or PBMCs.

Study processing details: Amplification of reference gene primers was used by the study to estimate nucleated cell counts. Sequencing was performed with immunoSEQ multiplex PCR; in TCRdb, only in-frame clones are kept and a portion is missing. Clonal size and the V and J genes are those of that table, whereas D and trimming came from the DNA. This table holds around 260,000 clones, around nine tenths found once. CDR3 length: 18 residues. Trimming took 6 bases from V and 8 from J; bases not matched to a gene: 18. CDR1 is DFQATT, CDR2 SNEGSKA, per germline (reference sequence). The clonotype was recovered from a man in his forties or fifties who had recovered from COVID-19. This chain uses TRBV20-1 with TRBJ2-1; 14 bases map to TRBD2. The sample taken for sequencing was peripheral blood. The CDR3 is CSASENVRTSGRFHEQFF. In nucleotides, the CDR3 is TGCAGTGCCAGTGAGAACGTTAGGACTAGCGGGAGGTTCCATGAGCAGTTCTTC.